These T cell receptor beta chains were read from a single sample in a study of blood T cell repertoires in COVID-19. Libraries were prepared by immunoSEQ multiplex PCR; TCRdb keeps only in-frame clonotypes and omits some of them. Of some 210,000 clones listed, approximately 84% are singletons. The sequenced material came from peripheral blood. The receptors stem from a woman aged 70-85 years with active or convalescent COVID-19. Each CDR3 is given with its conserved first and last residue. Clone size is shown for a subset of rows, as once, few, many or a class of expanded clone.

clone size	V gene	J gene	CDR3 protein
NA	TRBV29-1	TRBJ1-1	CSVTTGGTEAFF
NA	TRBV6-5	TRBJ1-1	CASSHRGSTEAFF
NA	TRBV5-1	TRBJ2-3	CASSLQGSTDTQYF
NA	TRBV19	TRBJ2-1	CASSIVLRSSYNEQFF
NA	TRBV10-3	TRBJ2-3	CAIAGPSTDTQYF
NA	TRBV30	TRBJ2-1	CAWSVSLADLNEQFF
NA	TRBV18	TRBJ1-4	CASSPPGETNEKLFF
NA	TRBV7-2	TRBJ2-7	CASSLALTGTSEQYF
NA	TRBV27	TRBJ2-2	CANSLSGRNTGELFF
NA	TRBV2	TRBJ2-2	CASRAITIDRENTGELFF
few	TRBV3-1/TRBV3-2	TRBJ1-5	CASSLRHNQPQHF
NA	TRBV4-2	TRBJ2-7	CASSQDKGQHTYEQYF
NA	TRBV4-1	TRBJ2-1	CASSQPLTPKRERSYNEQFF
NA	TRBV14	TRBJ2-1	CASSQVGHLGGGSSYNEQFF
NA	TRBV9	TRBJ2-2	CASSALQNTGELFF
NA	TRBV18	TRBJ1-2	CASSPTAETYGYTF
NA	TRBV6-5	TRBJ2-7	CASSSTSGRSEQYF
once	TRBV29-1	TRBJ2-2	CSVLTGEAGELFF
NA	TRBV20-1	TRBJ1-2	CSASGRGRGGYTF
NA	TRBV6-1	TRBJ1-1	CASSEAPGTEAFF
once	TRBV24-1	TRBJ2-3	CATSDRGDTQYF
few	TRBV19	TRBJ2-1	CASSIGGTAGSSYNEQFF
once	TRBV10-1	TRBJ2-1	CASSELAGGDNEQFF